This T cell receptor (beta chain) was sequenced during a study of control samples from healthy donors and cancer patients. The CDR3 is made up of 16 amino acids. Trimming cost V 5 bases and J 2 bases; bases outside gene matches: 6. Germline V gene sequence: CDR1 LNHNV, CDR2 YYDKDF (reference sequence). This table comes from immunoSEQ multiplex PCR, and its TCRdb copy is limited to in-frame clones, with some not included. The table has about 51,000 clones, roughly nine tenths seen once. The chain couples TRBV15 to TRBJ1-6; TRBD1 matches 7 bases. The source of this sequence is a middle-aged man with colorectal cancer. The sequenced sample consisted of PBMCs. The DNA of the CDR3 is TGTGCCACCAGCGAGGGACAGCGAGCCTATAATTCACCCCTCCACTTT. Residues: CATSEGQRAYNSPLHF.